This T cell receptor beta chain was found in a study of cytomegalovirus exposure and HLA in healthy donors. PCR employed 60 Vbeta and 13 Jbeta primers. Sequencing was performed with immunoSEQ multiplex PCR; in TCRdb, only in-frame clones are kept and a portion is missing. The table shows fewer than 200,000 clones, with approximately 80% occurring only once. This TCR derives from a woman in her forties or fifties in good health and CMV-seronegative. The sequencing input was PBMCs.

The CDR3 loop is CASSRLVLADAYEQYF. The CDR3 region has the DNA TGTGCCAGCAGCCGGCTCGTACTAGCGGACGCCTACGAGCAGTACTTC. The chain uses TRBV7-8 and TRBJ2-7; TRBD2 aligns across 8 bases. The germline CDR1 and CDR2 sequences are SGHVS and FQNEAQ. V lost 5 bases, J lost 2 bases, and 11 bases stayed unmatched. CDR3 length equals 16 residues. Variable domain in full (rest from reference TRBV7-8 and TRBJ2-7): GAGVSQSPRYKVAKRGQDVALRCDPISGHVSLFWYQQALGQGPEFLTYFQNEAQLDKSGLPSDRFFAERPEGSVSTLKIQRTQQEDSAVYLCASSRLVLADAYEQYFGPGTRLTVT.